This passage covers 2 T cell receptor beta chains from one sample sequenced in a study of technical replicates of blood from a handful of donors. Clones were sequenced by immunoSEQ multiplex PCR, and TCRdb holds only the in-frame ones, with some missing. The sample consists of about 82,000 clones, 96% of them appearing once. Sequenced material: T cells isolated from PBMCs. The source is a human donor in good health.

The chain has TRBV5-1 and TRBJ2-5; D not certain. Germline loops: CDR1 SGHRS, CDR2 YFSETQ. Trimming pared 5 bases from V and 5 bases from J, leaving 16 bases between. The CDR3 is made up of 14 amino acids. The CDR3, as DNA: TGCGCCAGCAGGGTTACCTCGGGTATGGAGACCCAGTACTTC. This codes for CASRVTSGMETQYF.

The CDR3: CASSIVAFSAGELFF. The CDR3 DNA reads as TGTGCCAGTAGTATAGTTGCCTTTAGCGCGGGGGAGCTGTTTTTT. This chain joins TRBV19 and TRBJ2-2; D perhaps matches TRBD2 (5 bases). The ends were cut back, 1 base at V and 8 bases at J, with 14 bases in the middle. Germline V gene data show CDR1 as LNHDA and CDR2 as SQIVND (reference sequence). CDR3 length equals 15 residues.